The rows below give T cell receptor beta chains drawn from one sample of a study of blood T cell repertoires in COVID-19. TCRdb keeps only in-frame clones here, not all; method: immunoSEQ multiplex PCR. The data contain approximately 100,000 clones, roughly 90% of them singletons. Material for sequencing was peripheral blood. The origin of the receptors is a human donor in a cohort sampled during active COVID-19. CDR3s include the opening cysteine and the closing phenylalanine or tryptophan. Each record gives: J gene, V gene, D gene, clone size, CDR3 protein, CDR3 DNA. The D gene is left open where the match is weak. Not every row has a clone size; where given, it reads once, few, many or a size class.

j_gene: TRBJ1-2; v_gene: TRBV7-9; d_gene: -; abundance: -; CDR3aa: CASSPSGTNYGYTF; CDR3nt: TGTGCCAGCAGCCCCTCCGGGACAAATTATGGCTACACCTTC
j_gene: TRBJ2-7; v_gene: TRBV19; d_gene: -; abundance: -; CDR3aa: CASSFRRSLEPYEQYF; CDR3nt: TGTGCCAGTAGTTTTCGTAGGAGTCTCGAACCCTACGAGCAGTACTTC
j_gene: TRBJ2-5; v_gene: TRBV6-5; d_gene: -; abundance: -; CDR3aa: CASSYFSGETQYF; CDR3nt: TGTGCCAGCAGTTACTTCTCCGGAGAGACCCAGTACTTC
j_gene: TRBJ2-1; v_gene: TRBV25-1; d_gene: -; abundance: once; CDR3aa: CASSERRTSPDEQFF; CDR3nt: TGTGCCAGCAGTGAAAGGAGGACCTCCCCAGATGAGCAGTTCTTC
j_gene: TRBJ2-7; v_gene: TRBV4-3; d_gene: TRBD2; abundance: -; CDR3aa: CASSQADRGTSNAEQYF; CDR3nt: TGCGCCAGCAGCCAGGCTGATCGCGGGACTAGTAATGCCGAGCAGTACTTC
j_gene: TRBJ2-1; v_gene: TRBV5-4; d_gene: -; abundance: -; CDR3aa: CASSSYTGASYNEQFF; CDR3nt: TGTGCCAGCAGCTCCTATACTGGGGCCTCCTACAATGAGCAGTTCTTC
j_gene: TRBJ1-5; v_gene: TRBV2; d_gene: -; abundance: -; CDR3aa: CASSDVYSNQPQHF; CDR3nt: TGTGCCAGCAGTGACGTCTATAGCAATCAGCCCCAGCATTTT
j_gene: TRBJ2-5; v_gene: TRBV2; d_gene: TRBD2; abundance: -; CDR3aa: CASSERGARGETQYF; CDR3nt: TGTGCCAGCAGTGAGCGGGGGGCCCGGGGAGAGACCCAGTACTTC
j_gene: TRBJ1-1; v_gene: TRBV20-1; d_gene: -; abundance: -; CDR3aa: CSASTVHNTEAFF; CDR3nt: TGCAGTGCTAGTACGGTTCACAACACTGAAGCTTTCTTT
j_gene: TRBJ2-1; v_gene: TRBV7-2; d_gene: -; abundance: once; CDR3aa: CASSPHGLREDEQFF; CDR3nt: TGTGCCAGCAGCCCGCACGGGCTCCGGGAAGATGAGCAGTTCTTC
j_gene: TRBJ2-1; v_gene: TRBV9; d_gene: TRBD2; abundance: -; CDR3aa: CASSVGTSGTYNEQFF; CDR3nt: TGTGCCAGCAGCGTAGGGACTAGCGGGACCTACAATGAGCAGTTCTTC
j_gene: TRBJ1-1; v_gene: TRBV4-3; d_gene: -; abundance: -; CDR3aa: CASSQDWGGAPPLNTEAFF; CDR3nt: TGCGCCAGCAGCCAAGATTGGGGGGGGGCACCCCCCCTTAACACTGAAGCTTTCTTT
j_gene: TRBJ1-4; v_gene: TRBV6-1; d_gene: TRBD1; abundance: once; CDR3aa: CASSELQGGDEKLFF; CDR3nt: TGTGCCAGCAGTGAATTACAGGGGGGGGATGAAAAACTGTTTTTT
j_gene: TRBJ1-1; v_gene: TRBV4-3; d_gene: -; abundance: -; CDR3aa: CASSQEGVGGAVGTEAFF; CDR3nt: TGCGCCAGCAGCCAAGAGGGGGTGGGGGGGGCTGTAGGCACTGAAGCTTTCTTT
j_gene: TRBJ2-7; v_gene: TRBV4-3; d_gene: -; abundance: -; CDR3aa: CASSQDNSIYEQYF; CDR3nt: TGCGCCAGCAGCCAAGACAACAGTATCTACGAGCAGTACTTC
j_gene: TRBJ1-2; v_gene: TRBV9; d_gene: -; abundance: -; CDR3aa: CASSVASAGAYGYTF; CDR3nt: TGTGCCAGCAGCGTAGCTAGTGCAGGGGCCTATGGCTACACCTTC
j_gene: TRBJ2-7; v_gene: TRBV6-2/TRBV6-3; d_gene: TRBD1; abundance: -; CDR3aa: CASSIRDRGFEQYF; CDR3nt: TGTGCCAGCAGTATCCGGGACAGGGGGTTTGAGCAGTACTTC
j_gene: TRBJ2-7; v_gene: TRBV6-2/TRBV6-3; d_gene: -; abundance: -; CDR3aa: CASSYSAGSSYEQYF; CDR3nt: TGTGCCAGCAGTTACTCGGCGGGAAGCTCCTACGAGCAGTACTTC
j_gene: TRBJ2-7; v_gene: TRBV4-2; d_gene: TRBD2; abundance: -; CDR3aa: CASSPGGLRRNSYEQYF; CDR3nt: TGTGCCAGCAGCCCGGGGGGACTTCGCCGAAACTCCTACGAGCAGTACTTC
j_gene: TRBJ2-1; v_gene: TRBV1; d_gene: -; abundance: few; CDR3aa: CTSSQVAASFSYNEQFF; CDR3nt: TGCACCAGCAGCCAAGTAGCTGCTAGCTTCTCCTACAATGAGCAGTTCTTC
j_gene: TRBJ1-1; v_gene: TRBV6-5; d_gene: -; abundance: -; CDR3aa: CASRPSRDRTEAFF; CDR3nt: TGTGCCAGCAGACCGAGCCGAGACAGAACTGAAGCTTTCTTT
j_gene: TRBJ2-5; v_gene: TRBV7-9; d_gene: TRBD2; abundance: -; CDR3aa: CASSLAEASGLMGETQYF; CDR3nt: TGTGCCAGCAGCTTAGCGGAGGCTAGCGGCCTCATGGGGGAGACCCAGTACTTC
j_gene: TRBJ2-7; v_gene: TRBV7-2; d_gene: TRBD2; abundance: -; CDR3aa: CASSLPLASGVPREQYF; CDR3nt: TGTGCCAGCAGCTTACCGCTGGCTAGCGGGGTCCCTCGGGAGCAGTACTTC
j_gene: TRBJ2-7; v_gene: TRBV5-6; d_gene: -; abundance: -; CDR3aa: CASSSRDQKRYEQYF; CDR3nt: TGTGCCAGCAGCTCCCGAGACCAGAAGAGGTACGAGCAGTACTTC
j_gene: TRBJ2-3; v_gene: TRBV5-1; d_gene: TRBD1; abundance: -; CDR3aa: CASSTRDRATDTQYF; CDR3nt: TGCGCCAGCAGCACCCGTGACAGGGCCACAGATACGCAGTATTTT
j_gene: TRBJ1-4; v_gene: TRBV20-1; d_gene: -; abundance: -; CDR3aa: CSARFGEKLFF; CDR3nt: TGCAGTGCTAGGTTCGGTGAAAAACTGTTTTTT
j_gene: TRBJ1-6; v_gene: TRBV28; d_gene: -; abundance: -; CDR3aa: CASSFNSRQPGNSPLHF; CDR3nt: TGTGCCAGCAGTTTTAACTCGAGACAGCCAGGGAATTCACCCCTCCACTTT
j_gene: TRBJ1-1; v_gene: TRBV5-6; d_gene: TRBD1; abundance: -; CDR3aa: CASSLRDRMNTEAFF; CDR3nt: TGTGCCAGCAGCTTGAGGGACAGAATGAACACTGAAGCTTTCTTT
j_gene: TRBJ2-5; v_gene: TRBV30; d_gene: -; abundance: -; CDR3aa: CAWSLGSPLSYQETQYF; CDR3nt: TGTGCCTGGAGTTTGGGTAGCCCACTTTCGTACCAAGAGACCCAGTACTTC
j_gene: TRBJ2-7; v_gene: TRBV6-2/TRBV6-3; d_gene: -; abundance: -; CDR3aa: CASSPDGLLEKQHF; CDR3nt: TGTGCCAGCAGTCCGGACGGACTCCTGGAGAAGCAGCACTTC
j_gene: TRBJ1-2; v_gene: TRBV6-5; d_gene: -; abundance: -; CDR3aa: CASSFEGLVGYTF; CDR3nt: TGTGCCAGCAGTTTCGAGGGCTTAGTTGGCTACACCTTC
j_gene: TRBJ2-3; v_gene: TRBV9; d_gene: -; abundance: -; CDR3aa: CASSARDYLTDTQYF; CDR3nt: TGTGCCAGCAGCGCCCGCGACTACCTCACAGATACGCAGTATTTT
j_gene: TRBJ2-2; v_gene: TRBV18; d_gene: -; abundance: -; CDR3aa: CASSPLQGELFF; CDR3nt: TGTGCCAGCTCACCACTTCAGGGGGAGCTGTTTTTT